The entry below gives a single TCR beta chain sequence along with its context. The record originates from a study of control samples from healthy donors and cancer patients. The repertoire was sequenced with immunoSEQ multiplex PCR; TCRdb's copy has only in-frame clones and lacks some. This table has 79,000 or so clones, roughly 89% appearing once. The V end was cut by 1 base, the J end by 3 bases, with 8 bases between. The CDR3 length is 14 residues. Germline values: CDR1 SEHNR, CDR2 FQNEAQ (reference sequence). The source of this sequence is a woman aged 50 to 60 with colorectal cancer. The chain joins TRBV7-9 to TRBJ2-3; D is uncertain. Sequencing used PBMCs. CDR3 bases: TGTGCCAGCAGCTTAGACGGTGATACAGATACGCAGTATTTT. This translates into CASSLDGDTDTQYF. Based on the CDR3 plus reference TRBV7-9 and TRBJ2-3, the full variable domain is DTGVSQNPRHKITKRGQNVTFRCDPISEHNRLYWYRQTLGQGPEFLTYFQNEAQLEKSRLLSDRFSAERPKGSFSTLEIQRTEQGDSAMYLCASSLDGDTDTQYFGPGTRLTVL.